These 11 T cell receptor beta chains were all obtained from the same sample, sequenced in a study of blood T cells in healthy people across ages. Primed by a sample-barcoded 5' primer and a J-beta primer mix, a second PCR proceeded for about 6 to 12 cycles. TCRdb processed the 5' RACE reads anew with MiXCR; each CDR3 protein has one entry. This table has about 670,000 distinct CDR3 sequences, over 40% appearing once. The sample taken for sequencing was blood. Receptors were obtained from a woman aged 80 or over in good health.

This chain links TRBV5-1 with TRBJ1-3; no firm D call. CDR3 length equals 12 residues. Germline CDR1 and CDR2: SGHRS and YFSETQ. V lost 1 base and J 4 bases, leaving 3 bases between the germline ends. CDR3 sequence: CASSLMGNTIYF. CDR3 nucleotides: TGCGCCAGCAGCTTGATGGGAAACACCATATATTTT.

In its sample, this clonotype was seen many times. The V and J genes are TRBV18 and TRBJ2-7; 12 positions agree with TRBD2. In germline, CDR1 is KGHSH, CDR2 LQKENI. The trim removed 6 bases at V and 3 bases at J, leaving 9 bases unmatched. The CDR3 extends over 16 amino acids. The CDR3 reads CASSPDRTSGIYEQYF. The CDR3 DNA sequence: TGTGCCAGCTCCCCCGACAGGACTAGCGGGATCTACGAGCAGTACTTC.

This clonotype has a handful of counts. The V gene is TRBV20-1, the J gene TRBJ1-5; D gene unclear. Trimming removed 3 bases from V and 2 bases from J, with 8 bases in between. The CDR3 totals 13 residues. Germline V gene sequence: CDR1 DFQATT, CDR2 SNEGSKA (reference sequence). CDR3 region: CSASNGGNQPQHF. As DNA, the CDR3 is TGCAGTGCTAGTAACGGCGGCAATCAGCCCCAGCATTTT.

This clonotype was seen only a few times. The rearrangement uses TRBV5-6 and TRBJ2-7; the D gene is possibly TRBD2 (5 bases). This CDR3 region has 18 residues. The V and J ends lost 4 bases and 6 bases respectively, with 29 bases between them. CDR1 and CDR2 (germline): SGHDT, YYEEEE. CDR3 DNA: TGTGCCAGCAGCGAAGGAGGCCCCCAAGAATCGTGGGAATCCGAGCAGTACTTC. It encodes CASSEGGPQESWESEQYF.

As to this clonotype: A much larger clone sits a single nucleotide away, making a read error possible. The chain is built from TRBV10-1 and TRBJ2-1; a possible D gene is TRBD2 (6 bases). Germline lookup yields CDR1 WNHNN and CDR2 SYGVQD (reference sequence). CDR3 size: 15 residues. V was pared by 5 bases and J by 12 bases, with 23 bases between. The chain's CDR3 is CASSPRRGTQEGQFF. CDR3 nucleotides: TGCGCCAGCAGTCCCCGACGAGGTACCCAGGAGGGGCAGTTCTTC.

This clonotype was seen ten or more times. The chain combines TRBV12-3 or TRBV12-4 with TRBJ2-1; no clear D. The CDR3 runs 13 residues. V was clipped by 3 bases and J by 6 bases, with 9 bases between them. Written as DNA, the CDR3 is TGTGCCAGCAGTTTGGTAGCAGGCAATGAGCAGTTCTTC. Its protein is CASSLVAGNEQFF.

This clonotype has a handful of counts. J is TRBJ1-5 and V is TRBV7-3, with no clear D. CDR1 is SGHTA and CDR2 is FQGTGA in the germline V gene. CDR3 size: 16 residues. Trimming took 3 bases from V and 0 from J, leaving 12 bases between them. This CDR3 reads CASSLPLLSSNQPQHF. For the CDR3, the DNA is TGTGCCAGCAGCTTGCCCCTCCTCAGTAGCAATCAGCCCCAGCATTTT.

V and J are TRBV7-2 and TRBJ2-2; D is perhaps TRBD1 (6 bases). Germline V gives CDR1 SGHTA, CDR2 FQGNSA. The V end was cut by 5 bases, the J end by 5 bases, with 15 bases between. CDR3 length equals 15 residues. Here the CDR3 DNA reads TGTGCCAGCAGCCCAGGGGCCCGGCGAACCGGGGAGCTGTTTTTT. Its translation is CASSPGARRTGELFF.

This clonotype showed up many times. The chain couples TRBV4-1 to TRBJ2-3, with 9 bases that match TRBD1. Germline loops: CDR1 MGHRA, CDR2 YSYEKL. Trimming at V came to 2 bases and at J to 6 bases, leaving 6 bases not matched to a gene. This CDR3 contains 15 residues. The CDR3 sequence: CASSQQQGARDTQYF. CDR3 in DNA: TGCGCCAGCAGCCAACAACAGGGGGCTCGGGATACGCAGTATTTT.

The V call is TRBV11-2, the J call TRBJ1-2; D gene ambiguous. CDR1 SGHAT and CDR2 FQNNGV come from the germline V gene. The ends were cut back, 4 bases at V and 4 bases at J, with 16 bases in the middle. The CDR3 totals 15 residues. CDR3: CASSSVRQRFYGYTF. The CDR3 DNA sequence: TGTGCCAGCAGCTCAGTCCGGCAGAGATTCTATGGCTACACCTTC.

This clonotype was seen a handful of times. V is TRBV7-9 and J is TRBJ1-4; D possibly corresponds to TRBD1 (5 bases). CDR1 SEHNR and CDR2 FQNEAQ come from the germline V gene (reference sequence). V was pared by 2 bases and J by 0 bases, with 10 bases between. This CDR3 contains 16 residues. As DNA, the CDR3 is TGTGCCAGCAGCTTATGGGGGACTGCAACTAATGAAAAACTGTTTTTT. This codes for CASSLWGTATNEKLFF.